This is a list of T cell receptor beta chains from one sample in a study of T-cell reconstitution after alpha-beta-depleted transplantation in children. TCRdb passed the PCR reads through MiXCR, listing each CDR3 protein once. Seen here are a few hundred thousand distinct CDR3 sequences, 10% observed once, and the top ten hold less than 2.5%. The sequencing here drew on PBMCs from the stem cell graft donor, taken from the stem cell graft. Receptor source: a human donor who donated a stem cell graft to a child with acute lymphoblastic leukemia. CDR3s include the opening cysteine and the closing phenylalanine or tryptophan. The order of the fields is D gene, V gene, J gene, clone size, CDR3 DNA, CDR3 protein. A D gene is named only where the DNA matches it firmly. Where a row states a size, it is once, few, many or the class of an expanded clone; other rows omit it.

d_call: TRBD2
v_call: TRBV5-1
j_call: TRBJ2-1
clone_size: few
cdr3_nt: TGCGCCACCTCTTCTATATCGGGAGGAAGCAATGAGCAGTTCTTC
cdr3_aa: CATSSISGGSNEQFF

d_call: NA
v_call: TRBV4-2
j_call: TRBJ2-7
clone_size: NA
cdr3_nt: TGTGCCAGCAGCTCAGAAGAAGGACAGGGAGGGTACGAGCAGTACTTC
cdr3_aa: CASSSEEGQGGYEQYF

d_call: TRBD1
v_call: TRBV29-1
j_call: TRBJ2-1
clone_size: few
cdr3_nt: TGCAGCGTTGAGACTGGACAGGGGATCAATGAGCAGTTCTTC
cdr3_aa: CSVETGQGINEQFF

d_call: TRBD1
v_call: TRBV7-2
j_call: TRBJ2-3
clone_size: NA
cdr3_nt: TGTGCCAGCAGCTCGAGTACAGGGGAAGATACGCAGTATTTT
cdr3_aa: CASSSSTGEDTQYF

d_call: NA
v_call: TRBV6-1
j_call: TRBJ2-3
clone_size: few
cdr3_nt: TGTGCCTACAGCGGTGCCCCTAGCACAGATACGCAGTATTTT
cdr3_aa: CAYSGAPSTDTQYF

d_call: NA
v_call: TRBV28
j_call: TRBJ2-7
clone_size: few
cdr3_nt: TGTGCCAGCAGTTTCGGGGTGGGGTCAGCCCTCTACGAGCAGTACTTC
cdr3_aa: CASSFGVGSALYEQYF

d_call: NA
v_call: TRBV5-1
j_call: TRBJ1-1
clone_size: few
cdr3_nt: TGCGCCAGCAGCTTGCTTAGTCGGGTGAACACTGAAGCTTTCTTT
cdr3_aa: CASSLLSRVNTEAFF

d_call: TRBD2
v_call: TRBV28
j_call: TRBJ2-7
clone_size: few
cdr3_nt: TGTGCCAGCAGTCTTTATGGGTGGGCGAGCGGGAGTAACGAGCAGTACTTC
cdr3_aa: CASSLYGWASGSNEQYF

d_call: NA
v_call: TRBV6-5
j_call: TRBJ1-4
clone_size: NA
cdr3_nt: TGTGCCAGCAGTTACTCGTCGTCCAGGGATGAAAAACTGTTTTTT
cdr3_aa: CASSYSSSRDEKLFF

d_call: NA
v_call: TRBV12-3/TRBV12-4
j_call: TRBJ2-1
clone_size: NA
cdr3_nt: TGTGCCAGCAGTTCCGCCAGATCCAATGAGCAGTTCTTC
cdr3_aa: CASSSARSNEQFF

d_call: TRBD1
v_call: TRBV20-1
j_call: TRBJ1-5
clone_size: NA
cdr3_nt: TGCAGTGCTAGACCAAAAGGGGGCACTGTCAATCAGCCCCAGCATTTT
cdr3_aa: CSARPKGGTVNQPQHF

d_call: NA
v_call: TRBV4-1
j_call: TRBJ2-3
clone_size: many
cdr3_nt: TGCGCCAGCAGACAAGGGCCATTTGGTGGGGTAAACACAGATACGCAGTATTTT
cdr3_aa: CASRQGPFGGVNTDTQYF

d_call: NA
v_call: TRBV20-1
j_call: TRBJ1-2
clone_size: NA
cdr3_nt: TGCAGTGCTAGCTCCGGGCTTGATGGCTACACCTTC
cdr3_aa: CSASSGLDGYTF

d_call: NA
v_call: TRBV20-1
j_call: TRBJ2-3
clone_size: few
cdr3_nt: TGCAGTGCTGGCAACCCTAGCACAGATACGCAGTATTTT
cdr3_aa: CSAGNPSTDTQYF

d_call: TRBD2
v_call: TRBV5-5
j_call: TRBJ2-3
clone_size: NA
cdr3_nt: TGTGCCAGCAGCTTGGCCGCTAGCGGGAGCCCAGATACGCAGTATTTT
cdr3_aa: CASSLAASGSPDTQYF